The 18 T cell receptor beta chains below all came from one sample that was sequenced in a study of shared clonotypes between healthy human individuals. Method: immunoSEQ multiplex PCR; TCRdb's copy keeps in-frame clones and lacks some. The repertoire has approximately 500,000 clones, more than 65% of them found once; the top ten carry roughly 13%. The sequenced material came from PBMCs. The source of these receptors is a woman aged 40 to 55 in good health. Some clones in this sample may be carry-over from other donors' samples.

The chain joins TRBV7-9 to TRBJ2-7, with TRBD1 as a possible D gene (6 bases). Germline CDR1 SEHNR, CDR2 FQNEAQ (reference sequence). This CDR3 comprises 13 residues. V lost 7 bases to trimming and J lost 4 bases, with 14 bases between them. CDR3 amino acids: CASIPMGTYEQYF. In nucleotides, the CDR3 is TGTGCCAGCATCCCCATGGGGACATACGAGCAGTACTTC.

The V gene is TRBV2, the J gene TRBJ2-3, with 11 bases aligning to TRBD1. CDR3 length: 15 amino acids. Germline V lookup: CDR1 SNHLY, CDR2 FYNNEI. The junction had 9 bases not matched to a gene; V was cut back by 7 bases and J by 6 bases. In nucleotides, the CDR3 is TGTGCCAGCACCTCCCCGGGACAGGGGGTGGATACGCAGTATTTT. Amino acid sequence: CASTSPGQGVDTQYF.

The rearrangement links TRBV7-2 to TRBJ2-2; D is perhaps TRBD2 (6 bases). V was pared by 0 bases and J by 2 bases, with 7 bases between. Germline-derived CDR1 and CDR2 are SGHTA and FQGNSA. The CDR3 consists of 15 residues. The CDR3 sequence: CASSLAGLNTGELFF. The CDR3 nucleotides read TGTGCCAGCAGCTTAGCGGGACTTAACACCGGGGAGCTGTTTTTT.

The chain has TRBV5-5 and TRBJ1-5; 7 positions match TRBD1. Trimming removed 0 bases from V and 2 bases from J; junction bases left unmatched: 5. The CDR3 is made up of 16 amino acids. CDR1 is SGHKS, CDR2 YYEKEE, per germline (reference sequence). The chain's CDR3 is CASSLGQGSGNQPQHF. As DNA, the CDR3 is TGTGCCAGCAGCTTGGGACAGGGAAGCGGCAATCAGCCCCAGCATTTT.

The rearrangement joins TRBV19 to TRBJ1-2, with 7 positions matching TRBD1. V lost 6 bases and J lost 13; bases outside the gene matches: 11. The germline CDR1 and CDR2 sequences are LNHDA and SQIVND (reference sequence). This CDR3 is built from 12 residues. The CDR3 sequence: CASSNRQGGGTF. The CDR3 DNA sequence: TGTGCCAGTAGCAATAGACAGGGTGGAGGCACCTTC.

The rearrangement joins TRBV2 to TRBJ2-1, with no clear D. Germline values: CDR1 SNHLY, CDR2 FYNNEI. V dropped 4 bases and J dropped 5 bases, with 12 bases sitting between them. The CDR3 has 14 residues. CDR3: CASSVARTDNEQFF. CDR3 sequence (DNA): TGTGCCAGCAGTGTGGCCAGAACAGACAATGAGCAGTTCTTC.

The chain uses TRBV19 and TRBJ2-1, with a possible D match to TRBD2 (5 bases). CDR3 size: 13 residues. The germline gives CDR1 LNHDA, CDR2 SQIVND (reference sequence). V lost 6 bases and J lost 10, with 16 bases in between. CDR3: CASSPSREGEQFF. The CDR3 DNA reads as TGTGCCAGTAGCCCGTCCCGGGAAGGGGAGCAGTTCTTC.

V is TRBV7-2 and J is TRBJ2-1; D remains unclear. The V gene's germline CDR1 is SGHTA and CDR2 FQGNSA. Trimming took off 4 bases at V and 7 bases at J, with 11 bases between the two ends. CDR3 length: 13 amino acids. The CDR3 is CASSYRTGNEQFF. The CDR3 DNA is TGTGCCAGCAGCTATAGGACCGGGAATGAGCAGTTCTTC.

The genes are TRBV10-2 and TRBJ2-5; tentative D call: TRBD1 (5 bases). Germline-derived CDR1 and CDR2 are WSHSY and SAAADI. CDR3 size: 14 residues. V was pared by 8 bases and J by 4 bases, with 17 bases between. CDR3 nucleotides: TGCGCCAGCCTATCTCCAGGGCGACGAGAGACCCAGTACTTC. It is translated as CASLSPGRRETQYF.

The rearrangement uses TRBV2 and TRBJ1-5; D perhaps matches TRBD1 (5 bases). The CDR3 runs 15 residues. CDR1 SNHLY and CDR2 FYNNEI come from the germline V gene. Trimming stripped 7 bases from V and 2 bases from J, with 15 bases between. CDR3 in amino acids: CASTSGGPRNQPQHF. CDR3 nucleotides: TGTGCCAGCACCTCGGGGGGTCCTCGCAATCAGCCCCAGCATTTT.

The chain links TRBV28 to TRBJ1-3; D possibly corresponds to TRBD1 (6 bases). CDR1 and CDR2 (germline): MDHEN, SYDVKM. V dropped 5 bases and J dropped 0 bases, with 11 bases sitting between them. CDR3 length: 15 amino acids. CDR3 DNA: TGTGCCAGCAGTCGAGGGGGTGCCTCTGGAAACACCATATATTTT. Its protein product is CASSRGGASGNTIYF.

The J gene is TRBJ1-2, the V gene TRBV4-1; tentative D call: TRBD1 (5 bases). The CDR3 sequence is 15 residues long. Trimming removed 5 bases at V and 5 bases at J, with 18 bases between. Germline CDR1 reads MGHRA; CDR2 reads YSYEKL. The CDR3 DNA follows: TGCGCCAGCAGCGAAACTCACAGGAAATTTTATGGCTACACCTTC. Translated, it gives CASSETHRKFYGYTF.

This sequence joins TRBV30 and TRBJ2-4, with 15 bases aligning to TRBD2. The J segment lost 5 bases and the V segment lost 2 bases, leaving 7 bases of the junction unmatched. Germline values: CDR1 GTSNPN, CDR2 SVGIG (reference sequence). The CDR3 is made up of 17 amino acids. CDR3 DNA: TGTGCCTGGAGTCGCCGGAGGACTAGCGGGAGGGAAAACATTCAGTACTTC. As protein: CAWSRRRTSGRENIQYF.

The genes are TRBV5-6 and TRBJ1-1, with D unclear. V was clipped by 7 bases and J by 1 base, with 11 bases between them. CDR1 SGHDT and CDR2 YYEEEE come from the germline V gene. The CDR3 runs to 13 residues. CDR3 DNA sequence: TGTGCCAGCCAGTCGACTCAGAACACTGAAGCTTTCTTT. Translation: CASQSTQNTEAFF. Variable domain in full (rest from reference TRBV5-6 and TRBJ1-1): DAGVTQSPTHLIKTRGQQVTLRCSPKSGHDTVSWYQQALGQGPQFIFQYYEEEERQRGNFPDRFSGHQFPNYSSELNVNALLLGDSALYLCASQSTQNTEAFFGQGTRLTVV.

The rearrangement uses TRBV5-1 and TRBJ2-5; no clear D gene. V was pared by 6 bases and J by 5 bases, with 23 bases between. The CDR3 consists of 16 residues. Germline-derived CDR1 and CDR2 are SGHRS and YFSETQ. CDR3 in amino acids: CASTALGRQVGETQYF. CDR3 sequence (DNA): TGCGCCAGCACCGCACTCGGCAGGCAAGTAGGGGAGACCCAGTACTTC. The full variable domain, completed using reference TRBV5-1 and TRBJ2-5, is KAGVTQTPRYLIKTRGQQVTLSCSPISGHRSVSWYQQTPGQGLQFLFEYFSETQRNKGNFPGRFSGRQFSNSRSEMNVSTLELGDSALYLCASTALGRQVGETQYFGPGTRLLVL.

The CDR3 region is CASSPQIYTEAFF. In DNA form, the CDR3 reads TGTGCCAGCAGTCCCCAAATTTACACTGAAGCTTTCTTT. The chain is built from TRBV28 and TRBJ1-1; no clear D gene. This CDR3 has 13 amino acids. Germline V gives CDR1 MDHEN, CDR2 SYDVKM. V lost 5 bases and J lost 3, with 10 bases in between.

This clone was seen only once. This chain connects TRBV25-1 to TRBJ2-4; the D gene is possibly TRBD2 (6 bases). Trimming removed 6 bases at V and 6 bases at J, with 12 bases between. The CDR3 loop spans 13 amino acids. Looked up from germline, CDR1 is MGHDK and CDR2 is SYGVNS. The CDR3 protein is CASRSGLANIQYF. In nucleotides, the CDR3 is TGTGCCAGCAGGTCGGGACTCGCAAACATTCAGTACTTC. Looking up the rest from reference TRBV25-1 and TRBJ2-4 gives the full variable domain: EADIYQTPRYLVIGTGKKITLECSQTMGHDKMYWYQQDPGMELHLIHYSYGVNSTEKGDLSSESTVSRIRTEHFPLTLESARPSHTSQYLCASRSGLANIQYFGAGTRLSVL.

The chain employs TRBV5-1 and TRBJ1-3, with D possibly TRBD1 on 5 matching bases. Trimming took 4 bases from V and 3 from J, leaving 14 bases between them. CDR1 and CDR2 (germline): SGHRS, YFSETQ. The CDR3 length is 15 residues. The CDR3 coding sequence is TGCGCCAGCAGCAAAACAGGCAGTAGTGGAAACACCATATATTTT. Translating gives CASSKTGSSGNTIYF.